This passage covers 22 T cell receptor beta chains from one sample sequenced in a study of high-grade serous ovarian cancer treatment subgroups. Tumor samples were obtained before definitive surgery or chemotherapy. Method: immunoSEQ multiplex PCR; TCRdb's copy keeps in-frame clones and lacks some. This repertoire shows roughly 4,500 clones, roughly two thirds found once; its top ten account for approximately 12%. Sequencing input: tumor tissue. These receptors were obtained from a human donor with high-grade serous ovarian cancer.

This sequence joins TRBV14 and TRBJ1-6, with D possibly being TRBD1 (5 bases). CDR1 is SGHDN and CDR2 is FVKESK in the germline V gene. This CDR3 contains 13 residues. The V gene lost 1 base and the J gene lost 16 bases, with 14 bases spanning the gap. In DNA form, the CDR3 reads TGTGCCAGCAGCCAAGCTATCCTGGGACGGCTCCACTTT. Translating it yields CASSQAILGRLHF.

This chain joins TRBV6-6 and TRBJ2-1; 10 nucleotides line up with TRBD2. Trimming at V came to 10 bases and at J to 2 bases, leaving 5 bases not matched to a gene. CDR3 length: 14 amino acids. CDR1 is MNHNY and CDR2 is SVGAGI in the germline V gene (reference sequence). The CDR3 sequence: CATSGGVTYNEQFF. Here the CDR3 DNA reads TGTGCCACCAGCGGGGGGGTGACCTACAATGAGCAGTTCTTC.

The chain joins TRBV27 to TRBJ2-2, with D tentatively TRBD2 (7 bases). This CDR3 has 19 residues. Deletions cut 2 bases from V and 3 bases from J, with 22 bases between. The germline gives CDR1 MNHEY, CDR2 SMNVEV (reference sequence). In DNA form, the CDR3 reads TGTGCCAGCAGTTTAAACGGAGGGGGGGCGCGATTTGACACCGGGGAGCTGTTTTTT. Protein sequence: CASSLNGGGARFDTGELFF.

The CDR3 bases are TGTGCCAGCAGTCCCCAGGGTCAGCCCCAGCATTTT. Translation gives CASSPQGQPQHF. The gene calls are TRBV27 and TRBJ1-5; TRBD1 is a possible D gene (5 bases). The CDR3 is 12 amino acids. V lost 5 bases, J lost 6 bases, and 8 bases lay in between. CDR1 and CDR2 (germline): MNHEY, SMNVEV (reference sequence).

V gene TRBV6-6 combines with J gene TRBJ1-5; D call uncertain. The V end was cut by 3 bases, the J end by 3 bases, with 9 bases between. This CDR3 spans 14 amino acids. The germline CDR1 and CDR2 sequences are MNHNY and SVGAGI (reference sequence). CDR3 region: CASSYPGYNQPQHF. The CDR3 nucleotides read TGTGCCAGCAGTTATCCGGGGTACAATCAGCCCCAGCATTTT.

The chain joins TRBV4-3 to TRBJ2-3; unclear D gene. Looked up from germline, CDR1 is LGHNA and CDR2 is YSLEER. There are 16 residues in the CDR3. Deletions cut 4 bases from V and 5 bases from J, with 19 bases between. The CDR3 spells CASSPDVRSLRDTQYF. The DNA of the CDR3 is TGCGCCAGCAGCCCGGATGTAAGGTCCTTGAGAGATACGCAGTATTTT.

The chain employs TRBV7-8 and TRBJ2-3, with a tentative D call TRBD1 (6 bases). In germline, CDR1 is SGHVS, CDR2 FQNEAQ. V was trimmed by 5 bases and J by 3 bases, leaving 15 bases between them. The CDR3 contains 15 residues. The CDR3 protein is CASSDYREFTDTQYF. The CDR3 DNA reads TGTGCCAGCAGCGATTACAGGGAGTTTACAGATACGCAGTATTTT.

This clone appeared a few times. The chain has TRBV7-9 and TRBJ1-2, with 7 bases lining up with TRBD1. The CDR3 loop spans 13 amino acids. J lost 4 bases, V lost 5 bases, and 4 bases had no gene match. Germline lookup yields CDR1 SEHNR and CDR2 FQNEAQ (reference sequence). The chain's CDR3 is CASSQDRAYGYTF. Here the CDR3 DNA reads TGTGCCAGCAGCCAAGACAGGGCCTATGGCTACACCTTC.

The V call is TRBV28, the J call TRBJ2-4; possible D gene TRBD1, 6 bases. The CDR3 extends over 16 amino acids. From germline, CDR1 is MDHEN and CDR2 SYDVKM. V was shortened by 3 bases and J by 8 bases, with 20 bases between the two germline ends. The CDR3 region is CASSFPRQDLLHIQYF. The CDR3 DNA reads TGTGCCAGCAGTTTCCCTAGACAGGATCTCTTACACATTCAGTACTTC.

In this sample, this clone turned up a few times. The CDR3 region is CAISDHNYGYTF. The CDR3 DNA sequence: TGTGCCATCAGTGACCATAACTATGGCTACACCTTC. The V and J genes are TRBV10-3 and TRBJ1-2, with unresolved D. Germline-derived CDR1 and CDR2 are ENHRY and SYGVKD. V was shortened by 3 bases and J by 1 base, with 3 bases between the two germline ends. The CDR3 loop spans 12 amino acids.

This clone has a handful of counts. The chain employs TRBV7-9 and TRBJ1-5; D gene ambiguous. The germline V and J ends were trimmed by 2 bases and 0 bases, with 2 bases remaining between them. Germline CDR1 is SEHNR and CDR2 is FQNEAQ (reference sequence). The CDR3 extends over 13 amino acids. CDR3 sequence reads: CASSLFSNQPQHF. For the CDR3, the DNA is TGTGCCAGCAGCTTATTTAGCAATCAGCCCCAGCATTTT.

The chain has TRBV19 and TRBJ2-1, with D possibly TRBD1 on 6 matching bases. This CDR3 contains 15 residues. V was cut by 8 bases and J by 3 bases, with 17 bases left in between. Germline CDR1 LNHDA, CDR2 SQIVND (reference sequence). CDR3 sequence reads: CASQRPGHIYNEQFF. The CDR3 DNA reads TGTGCCAGTCAACGACCGGGACATATCTACAATGAGCAGTTCTTC.

This chain joins TRBV6-6 and TRBJ1-1; 9 positions match TRBD1. The germline V gene encodes CDR1 MNHNY and CDR2 SVGAGI (reference sequence). V was clipped by 1 base and J by 4 bases; unmatched bases: 7. The CDR3 spans 16 residues. The CDR3: CASSYFGTGSGTEAFF. The CDR3 DNA follows: TGTGCCAGCAGTTACTTCGGGACAGGGAGTGGCACTGAAGCTTTCTTT.

The V and J genes are TRBV5-4 and TRBJ1-3; weak D call: TRBD1 (5 bases). V was pared by 0 bases and J by 2 bases, with 12 bases between. Per the germline V gene, CDR1 is SGHNT and CDR2 is YYREEE (reference sequence). The CDR3 is made up of 16 amino acids. In nucleotides, the CDR3 is TGTGCCAGCAGCTTGGACCCAGGGAGAACTGGAAACACCATATATTTT. Its translation: CASSLDPGRTGNTIYF.

The genes are TRBV2 and TRBJ1-2; no clear D. V was pared by 5 bases and J by 3 bases, with 10 bases between. The CDR3 loop spans 13 amino acids. Germline CDR1 SNHLY, CDR2 FYNNEI. The CDR3 region is CASSPGFYYGYTF. CDR3 sequence (DNA): TGTGCCAGCAGTCCTGGTTTTTACTATGGCTACACCTTC. Drawing the rest from reference TRBV2 and TRBJ1-2, the complete variable domain is EPEVTQTPSHQVTQMGQEVILRCVPISNHLYFYWYRQILGQKVEFLVSFYNNEISEKSEIFDDQFSVERPDGSNFTLKIRSTKLEDSAMYFCASSPGFYYGYTFGSGTRLTVV.

The chain is built from TRBV5-1 and TRBJ1-1, with D maybe TRBD1 (6 bases). CDR1 SGHRS and CDR2 YFSETQ come from the germline V gene. V lost 9 bases and J 1 base, leaving 16 bases between the germline ends. There are 14 residues in the CDR3. This CDR3 is CAINAGGSNTEAFF. In DNA, the CDR3 is TGCGCCATCAACGCGGGGGGCTCGAACACTGAAGCTTTCTTT.

The rearrangement links TRBV9 to TRBJ2-6, with 9 bases matching TRBD1. V lost 0 bases to trimming and J lost 3 bases; unmatched junction nucleotides: 7. The CDR3 is made up of 18 amino acids. CDR1 SGDLS and CDR2 YYNGEE come from the germline V gene. CDR3 protein: CASSVVGQGQSGANVLTF. The CDR3 coding sequence is TGTGCCAGCAGCGTAGTAGGACAGGGGCAAAGTGGGGCCAACGTCCTGACTTTC.

The V and J genes are TRBV27 and TRBJ1-5; no definite D call. CDR3 length: 13 amino acids. With 2 bases removed from V and 4 bases from J, the gap between germline ends came to 6 bases. Germline V gene lookup returns CDR1 MNHEY and CDR2 SMNVEV (reference sequence). For the CDR3, the DNA is TGTGCCAGCAGTTTAGTTACTAATCAGCCCCAGCATTTT. Translated: CASSLVTNQPQHF.

This clone turned up a few times. The gene calls are TRBV7-9 and TRBJ1-1; TRBD1 matches at 9 bases. Germline lookup yields CDR1 SEHNR and CDR2 FQNEAQ (reference sequence). The CDR3 length is 14 residues. The V segment lost 7 bases and the J segment 5 bases; nucleotides outside the gene matches: 8. The CDR3 is CASIPAGQGTEAFF. CDR3 DNA: TGTGCCAGCATCCCAGCCGGACAGGGGACTGAAGCTTTCTTT. The full variable domain, in which reference TRBV7-9 and TRBJ1-1 provide the parts outside the CDR3, is DTGVSQNPRHKITKRGQNVTFRCDPISEHNRLYWYRQTLGQGPEFLTYFQNEAQLEKSRLLSDRFSAERPKGSFSTLEIQRTEQGDSAMYLCASIPAGQGTEAFFGQGTRLTVV.

The chain is built from TRBV2 and TRBJ1-6; D is undetermined. The length of the CDR3 is 15 residues. V lost 11 bases to trimming and J lost 5 bases, with 19 bases between them. Germline V gene lookup returns CDR1 SNHLY and CDR2 FYNNEI. CDR3 nucleotides: TGTGCCGGCTTAGACCGGCTCGCCAATAATTCACCCCTCCACTTT. Protein product: CAGLDRLANNSPLHF.

The CDR3 here is CAISESVGRFSGANVLTF. CDR3 sequence (DNA): TGTGCCATCAGTGAGAGTGTAGGGAGGTTCTCTGGGGCCAACGTCCTGACTTTC. V is TRBV10-3 and J is TRBJ2-6, with a tentative D call TRBD2 (6 bases). CDR3 length equals 18 residues. V lost 2 bases, J lost 0 bases, and 14 bases lay in between. Per the germline V gene, CDR1 is ENHRY and CDR2 is SYGVKD.

The chain joins TRBV27 to TRBJ1-4; possible D gene TRBD1, 5 bases. The CDR3 covers 17 residues. Per the germline V gene, CDR1 is MNHEY and CDR2 is SMNVEV (reference sequence). Trimming shortened V by 2 bases and J by 5 bases, and 18 bases separated the two germline ends. The CDR3 region has the DNA TGTGCCAGCAGTTTAGTGTCATCTCAGGGACCGAATGAAAAACTGTTTTTT. It translates to CASSLVSSQGPNEKLFF.